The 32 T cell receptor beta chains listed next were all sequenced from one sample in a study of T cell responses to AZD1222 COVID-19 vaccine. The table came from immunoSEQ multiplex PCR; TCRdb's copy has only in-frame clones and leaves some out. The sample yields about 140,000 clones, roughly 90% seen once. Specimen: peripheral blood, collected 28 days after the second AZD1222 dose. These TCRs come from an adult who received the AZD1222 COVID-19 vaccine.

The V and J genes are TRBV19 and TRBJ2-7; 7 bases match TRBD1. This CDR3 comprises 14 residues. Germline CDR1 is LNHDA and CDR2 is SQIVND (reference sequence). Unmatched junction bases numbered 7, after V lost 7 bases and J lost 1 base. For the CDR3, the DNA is TGTGCCAGTAAGTCCGTGGGACAGTCCTACGAGCAGTACTTC. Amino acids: CASKSVGQSYEQYF.

The CDR3 spells CASSAQGHYGYTF. CDR3 nucleotide sequence: TGTGCCAGCAGCGCACAGGGGCACTATGGCTACACCTTC. V usage is TRBV7-9 and J usage is TRBJ1-2; 7 nucleotides align to TRBD1. The CDR3 spans 13 residues. Germline V gives CDR1 SEHNR, CDR2 FQNEAQ (reference sequence). With V trimmed by 5 bases and J by 3 bases, 3 bases remained unmatched.

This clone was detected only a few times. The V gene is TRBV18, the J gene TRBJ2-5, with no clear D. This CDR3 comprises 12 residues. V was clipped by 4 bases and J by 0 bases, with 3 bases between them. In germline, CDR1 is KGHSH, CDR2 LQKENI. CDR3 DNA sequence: TGTGCCAGCTCACAATACCAAGAGACCCAGTACTTC. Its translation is CASSQYQETQYF.

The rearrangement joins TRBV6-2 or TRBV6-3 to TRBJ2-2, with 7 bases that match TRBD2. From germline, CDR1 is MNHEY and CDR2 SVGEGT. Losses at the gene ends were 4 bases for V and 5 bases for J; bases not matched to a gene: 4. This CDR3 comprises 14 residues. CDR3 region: CASSSGGMTGELFF. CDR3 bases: TGTGCCAGCAGTTCGGGGGGTATGACCGGGGAGCTGTTTTTT.

The CDR3: CASSFSAGRYEQYF. In DNA form, the CDR3 reads TGTGCCAGCAGCTTTTCGGCGGGACGGTACGAGCAGTACTTC. This chain uses TRBV5-6 with TRBJ2-7; TRBD2 might be the D (6 bases). This CDR3 region has 14 residues. V lost 2 bases and J lost 4, with 13 bases in between. Germline V lookup: CDR1 SGHDT, CDR2 YYEEEE.

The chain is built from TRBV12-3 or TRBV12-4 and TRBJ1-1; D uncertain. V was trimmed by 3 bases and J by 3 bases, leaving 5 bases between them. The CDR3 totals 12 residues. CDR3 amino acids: CASSFADTEAFF. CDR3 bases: TGTGCCAGCAGTTTCGCGGACACTGAAGCTTTCTTT.

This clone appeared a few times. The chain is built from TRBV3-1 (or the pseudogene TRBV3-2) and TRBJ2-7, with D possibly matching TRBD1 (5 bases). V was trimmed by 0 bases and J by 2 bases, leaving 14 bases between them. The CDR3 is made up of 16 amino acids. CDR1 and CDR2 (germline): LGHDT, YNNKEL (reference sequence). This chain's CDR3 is CASSQEGPLLTYEQYF. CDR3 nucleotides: TGTGCCAGCAGCCAAGAGGGGCCGCTTTTAACCTACGAGCAGTACTTC.

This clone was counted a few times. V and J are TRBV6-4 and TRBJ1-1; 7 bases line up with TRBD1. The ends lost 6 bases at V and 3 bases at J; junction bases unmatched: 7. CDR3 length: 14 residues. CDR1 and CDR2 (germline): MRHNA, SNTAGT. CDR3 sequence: CASSATGEDTEAFF. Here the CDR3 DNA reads TGTGCCAGCAGCGCTACAGGGGAGGACACTGAAGCTTTCTTT.

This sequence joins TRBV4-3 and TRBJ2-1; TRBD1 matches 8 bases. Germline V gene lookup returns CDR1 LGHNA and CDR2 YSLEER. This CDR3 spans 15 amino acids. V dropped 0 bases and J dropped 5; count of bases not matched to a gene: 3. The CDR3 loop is CASSQEQGGNNEQFF. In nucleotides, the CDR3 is TGCGCCAGCAGCCAAGAACAGGGGGGAAACAATGAGCAGTTCTTC.

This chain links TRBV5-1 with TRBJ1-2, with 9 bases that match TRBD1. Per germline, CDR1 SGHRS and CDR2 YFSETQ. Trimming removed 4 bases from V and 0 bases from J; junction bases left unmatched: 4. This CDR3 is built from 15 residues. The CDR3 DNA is TGCGCCAGCAGCACGGGACAGGGACCTAACTATGGCTACACCTTC. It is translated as CASSTGQGPNYGYTF.

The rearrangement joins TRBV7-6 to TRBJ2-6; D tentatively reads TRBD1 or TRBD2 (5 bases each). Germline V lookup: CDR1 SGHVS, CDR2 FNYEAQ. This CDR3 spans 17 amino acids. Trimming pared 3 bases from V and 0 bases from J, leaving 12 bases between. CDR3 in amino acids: CASSFYRGDSGANVLTF. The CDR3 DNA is TGTGCCAGCAGCTTCTACAGAGGGGACTCTGGGGCCAACGTCCTGACTTTC.

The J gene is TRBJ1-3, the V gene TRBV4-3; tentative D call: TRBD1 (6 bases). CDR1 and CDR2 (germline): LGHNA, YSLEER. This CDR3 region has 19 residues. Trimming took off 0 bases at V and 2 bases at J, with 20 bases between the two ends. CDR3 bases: TGCGCCAGCAGCCAAGAAAGGTTACTTACAGGGTCGACTGGAAACACCATATATTTT. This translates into CASSQERLLTGSTGNTIYF.

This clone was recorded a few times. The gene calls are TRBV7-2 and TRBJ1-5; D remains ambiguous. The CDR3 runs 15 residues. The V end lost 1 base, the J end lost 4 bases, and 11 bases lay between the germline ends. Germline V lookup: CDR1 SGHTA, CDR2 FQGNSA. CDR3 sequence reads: CASSLDIGRNQPQHF. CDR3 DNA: TGTGCCAGCAGCTTAGATATAGGAAGAAATCAGCCCCAGCATTTT. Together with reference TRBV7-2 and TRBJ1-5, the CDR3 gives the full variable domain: GAGVSQSPSNKVTEKGKDVELRCDPISGHTALYWYRQSLGQGLEFLIYFQGNSAPDKSGLPSDRFSAERTGGSVSTLTIQRTQQEDSAVYLCASSLDIGRNQPQHFGDGTRLSIL.

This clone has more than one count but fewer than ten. The CDR3 loop reads CASSREPATNEKLFF. DNA for the CDR3: TGTGCCAGCAGCCGGGAGCCAGCAACTAATGAAAAACTGTTTTTT. This rearrangement joins TRBV6-5 to TRBJ1-4; D uncertain. The CDR3 is 15 residues long. The V and J ends lost 6 bases and 0 bases respectively, with 11 bases between them. The germline gives CDR1 MNHEY, CDR2 SVGAGI.

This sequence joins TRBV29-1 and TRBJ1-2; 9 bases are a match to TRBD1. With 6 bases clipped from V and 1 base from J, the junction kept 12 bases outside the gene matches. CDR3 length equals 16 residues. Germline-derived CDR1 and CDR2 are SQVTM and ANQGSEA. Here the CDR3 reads CSVVGDRVDFNYGYTF. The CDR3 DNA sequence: TGCAGCGTGGTAGGGGACAGGGTGGACTTTAACTATGGCTACACCTTC.

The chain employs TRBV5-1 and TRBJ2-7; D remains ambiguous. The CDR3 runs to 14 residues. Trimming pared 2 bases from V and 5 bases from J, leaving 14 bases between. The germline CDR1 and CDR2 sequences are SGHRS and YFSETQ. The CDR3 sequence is CASSFRYLQDEQYF. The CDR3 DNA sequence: TGCGCCAGCAGCTTTAGGTATTTGCAGGACGAGCAGTACTTC.

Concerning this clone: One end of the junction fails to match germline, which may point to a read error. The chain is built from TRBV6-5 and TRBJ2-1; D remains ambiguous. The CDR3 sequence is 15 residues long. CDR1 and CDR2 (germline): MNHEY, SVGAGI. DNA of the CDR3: TGTGCCAGCAGTAACTCGGCCAGTTCTATGAATGAGCAGTTCTTC. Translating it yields CASSNSASSMNEQFF.

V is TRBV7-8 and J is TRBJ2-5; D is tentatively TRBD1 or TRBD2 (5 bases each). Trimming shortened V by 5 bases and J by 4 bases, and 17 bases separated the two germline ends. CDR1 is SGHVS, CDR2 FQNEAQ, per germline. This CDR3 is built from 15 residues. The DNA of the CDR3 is TGTGCCAGCAGCCGGAGAGGGGTTCCGGGAGAGACCCAGTACTTC. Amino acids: CASSRRGVPGETQYF.

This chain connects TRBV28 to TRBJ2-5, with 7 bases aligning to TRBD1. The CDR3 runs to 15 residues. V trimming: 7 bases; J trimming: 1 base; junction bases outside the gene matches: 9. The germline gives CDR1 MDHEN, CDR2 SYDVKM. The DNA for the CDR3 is TGTGCCAGCACTCGAATCGGACAGGTCCAAGAGACCCAGTACTTC. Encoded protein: CASTRIGQVQETQYF. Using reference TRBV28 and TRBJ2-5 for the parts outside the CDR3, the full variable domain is DVKVTQSSRYLVKRTGEKVFLECVQDMDHENMFWYRQDPGLGLRLIYFSYDVKMKEKGDIPEGYSVSREKKERFSLILESASTNQTSMYLCASTRIGQVQETQYFGPGTRLLVL.

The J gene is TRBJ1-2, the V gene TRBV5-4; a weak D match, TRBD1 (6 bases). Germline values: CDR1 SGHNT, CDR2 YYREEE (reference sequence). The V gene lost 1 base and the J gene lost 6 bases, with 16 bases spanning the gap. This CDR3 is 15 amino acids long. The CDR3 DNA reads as TGTGCCAGCAGCTTGCCTAAACAGGGAAAGGATGGCTACACCTTC. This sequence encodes CASSLPKQGKDGYTF.

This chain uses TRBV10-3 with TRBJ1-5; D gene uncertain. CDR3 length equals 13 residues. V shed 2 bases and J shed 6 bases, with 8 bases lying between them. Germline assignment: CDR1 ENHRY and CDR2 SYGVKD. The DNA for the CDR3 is TGTGCCATCAGTGAGGAGAATACTCAGCCCCAGCATTTT. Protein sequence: CAISEENTQPQHF.

The CDR3: CASSWTGGDSPLHF. As DNA, the CDR3 is TGCGCCAGCAGCTGGACAGGCGGGGATTCACCCCTCCACTTT. The chain links TRBV5-1 to TRBJ1-6, with TRBD1 matching 7 bases. Per the germline V gene, CDR1 is SGHRS and CDR2 is YFSETQ. CDR3 length: 14 residues. The V gene end was trimmed by 3 bases and the J gene end by 8 bases; junction bases not matched to a gene: 5.

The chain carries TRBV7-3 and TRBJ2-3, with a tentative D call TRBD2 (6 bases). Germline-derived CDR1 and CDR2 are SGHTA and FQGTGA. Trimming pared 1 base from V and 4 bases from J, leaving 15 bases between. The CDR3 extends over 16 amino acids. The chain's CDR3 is CASSLRVAGYSDTQYF. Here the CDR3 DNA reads TGTGCCAGCAGCTTAAGGGTCGCGGGGTATTCAGATACGCAGTATTTT. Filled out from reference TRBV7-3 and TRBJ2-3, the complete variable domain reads GAGVSQTPSNKVTEKGKYVELRCDPISGHTALYWYRQSLGQGPEFLIYFQGTGAADDSGLPNDRFFAVRPEGSVSTLKIQRTERGDSAVYLCASSLRVAGYSDTQYFGPGTRLTVL.

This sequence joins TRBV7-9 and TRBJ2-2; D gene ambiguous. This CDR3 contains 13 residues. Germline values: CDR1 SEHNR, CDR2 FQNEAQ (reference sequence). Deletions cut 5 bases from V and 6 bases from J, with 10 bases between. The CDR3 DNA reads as TGTGCCAGCAGCCATGGCCCGGCCGGGGAGCTGTTTTTT. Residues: CASSHGPAGELFF.

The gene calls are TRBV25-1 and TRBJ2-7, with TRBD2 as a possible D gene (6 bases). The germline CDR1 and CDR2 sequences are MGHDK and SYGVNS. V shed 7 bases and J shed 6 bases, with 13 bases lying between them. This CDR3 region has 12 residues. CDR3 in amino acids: CASKGLGGEQYF. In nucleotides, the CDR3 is TGTGCCAGCAAAGGTCTGGGGGGCGAGCAGTACTTC.

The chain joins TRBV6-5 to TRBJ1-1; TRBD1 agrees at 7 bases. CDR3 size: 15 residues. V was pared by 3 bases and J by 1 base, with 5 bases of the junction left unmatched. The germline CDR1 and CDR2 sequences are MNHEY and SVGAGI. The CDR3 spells CASSYSGTENTEAFF. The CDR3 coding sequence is TGTGCCAGCAGTTATTCCGGGACAGAGAACACTGAAGCTTTCTTT.

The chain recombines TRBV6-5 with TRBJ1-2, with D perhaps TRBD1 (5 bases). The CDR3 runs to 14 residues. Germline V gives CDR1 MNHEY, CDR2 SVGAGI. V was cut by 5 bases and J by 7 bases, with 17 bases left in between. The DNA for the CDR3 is TGTGCCAGCAGTCCCCGGGGGTGGCAGGCTGGCTACACCTTC. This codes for CASSPRGWQAGYTF.

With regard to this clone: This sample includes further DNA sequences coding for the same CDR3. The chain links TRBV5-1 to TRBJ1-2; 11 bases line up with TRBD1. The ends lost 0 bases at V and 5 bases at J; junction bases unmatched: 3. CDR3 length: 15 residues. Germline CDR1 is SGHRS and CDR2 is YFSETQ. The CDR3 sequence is CASSLAGTGGYGYTF. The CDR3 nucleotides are TGCGCCAGCAGCTTGGCCGGGACAGGGGGTTATGGCTACACCTTC.

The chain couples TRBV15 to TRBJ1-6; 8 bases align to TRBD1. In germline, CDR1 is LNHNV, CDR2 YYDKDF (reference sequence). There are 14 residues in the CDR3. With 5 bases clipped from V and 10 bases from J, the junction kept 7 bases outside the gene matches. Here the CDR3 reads CATSVDRVGSPLHF. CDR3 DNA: TGTGCCACCAGCGTGGACAGGGTGGGATCACCCCTCCACTTT.

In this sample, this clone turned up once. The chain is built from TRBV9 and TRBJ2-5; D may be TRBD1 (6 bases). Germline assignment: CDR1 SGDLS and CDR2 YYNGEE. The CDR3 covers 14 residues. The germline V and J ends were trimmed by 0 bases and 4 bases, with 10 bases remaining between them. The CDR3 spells CASSVAGGLETQYF. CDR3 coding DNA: TGTGCCAGCAGCGTAGCTGGGGGCCTAGAGACCCAGTACTTC. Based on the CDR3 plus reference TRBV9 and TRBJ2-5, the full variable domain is DSGVTQTPKHLITATGQRVTLRCSPRSGDLSVYWYQQSLDQGLQFLIQYYNGEERAKGNILERFSAQQFPDLHSELNLSSLELGDSALYFCASSVAGGLETQYFGPGTRLLVL.

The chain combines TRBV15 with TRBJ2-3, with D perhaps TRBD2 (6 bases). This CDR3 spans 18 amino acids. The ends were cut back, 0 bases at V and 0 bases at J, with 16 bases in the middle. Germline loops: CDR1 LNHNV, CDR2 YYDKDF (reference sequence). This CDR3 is CATSRDPLGTLSTDTQYF. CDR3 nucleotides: TGTGCCACCAGCAGAGATCCCCTCGGGACTCTGAGCACAGATACGCAGTATTTT.

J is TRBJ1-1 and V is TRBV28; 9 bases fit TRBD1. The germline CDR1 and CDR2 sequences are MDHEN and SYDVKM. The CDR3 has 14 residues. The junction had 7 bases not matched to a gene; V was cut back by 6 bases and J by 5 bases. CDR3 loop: CASSGTGWETEAFF. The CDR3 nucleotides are TGTGCCAGCAGCGGGACAGGGTGGGAGACTGAAGCTTTCTTT.